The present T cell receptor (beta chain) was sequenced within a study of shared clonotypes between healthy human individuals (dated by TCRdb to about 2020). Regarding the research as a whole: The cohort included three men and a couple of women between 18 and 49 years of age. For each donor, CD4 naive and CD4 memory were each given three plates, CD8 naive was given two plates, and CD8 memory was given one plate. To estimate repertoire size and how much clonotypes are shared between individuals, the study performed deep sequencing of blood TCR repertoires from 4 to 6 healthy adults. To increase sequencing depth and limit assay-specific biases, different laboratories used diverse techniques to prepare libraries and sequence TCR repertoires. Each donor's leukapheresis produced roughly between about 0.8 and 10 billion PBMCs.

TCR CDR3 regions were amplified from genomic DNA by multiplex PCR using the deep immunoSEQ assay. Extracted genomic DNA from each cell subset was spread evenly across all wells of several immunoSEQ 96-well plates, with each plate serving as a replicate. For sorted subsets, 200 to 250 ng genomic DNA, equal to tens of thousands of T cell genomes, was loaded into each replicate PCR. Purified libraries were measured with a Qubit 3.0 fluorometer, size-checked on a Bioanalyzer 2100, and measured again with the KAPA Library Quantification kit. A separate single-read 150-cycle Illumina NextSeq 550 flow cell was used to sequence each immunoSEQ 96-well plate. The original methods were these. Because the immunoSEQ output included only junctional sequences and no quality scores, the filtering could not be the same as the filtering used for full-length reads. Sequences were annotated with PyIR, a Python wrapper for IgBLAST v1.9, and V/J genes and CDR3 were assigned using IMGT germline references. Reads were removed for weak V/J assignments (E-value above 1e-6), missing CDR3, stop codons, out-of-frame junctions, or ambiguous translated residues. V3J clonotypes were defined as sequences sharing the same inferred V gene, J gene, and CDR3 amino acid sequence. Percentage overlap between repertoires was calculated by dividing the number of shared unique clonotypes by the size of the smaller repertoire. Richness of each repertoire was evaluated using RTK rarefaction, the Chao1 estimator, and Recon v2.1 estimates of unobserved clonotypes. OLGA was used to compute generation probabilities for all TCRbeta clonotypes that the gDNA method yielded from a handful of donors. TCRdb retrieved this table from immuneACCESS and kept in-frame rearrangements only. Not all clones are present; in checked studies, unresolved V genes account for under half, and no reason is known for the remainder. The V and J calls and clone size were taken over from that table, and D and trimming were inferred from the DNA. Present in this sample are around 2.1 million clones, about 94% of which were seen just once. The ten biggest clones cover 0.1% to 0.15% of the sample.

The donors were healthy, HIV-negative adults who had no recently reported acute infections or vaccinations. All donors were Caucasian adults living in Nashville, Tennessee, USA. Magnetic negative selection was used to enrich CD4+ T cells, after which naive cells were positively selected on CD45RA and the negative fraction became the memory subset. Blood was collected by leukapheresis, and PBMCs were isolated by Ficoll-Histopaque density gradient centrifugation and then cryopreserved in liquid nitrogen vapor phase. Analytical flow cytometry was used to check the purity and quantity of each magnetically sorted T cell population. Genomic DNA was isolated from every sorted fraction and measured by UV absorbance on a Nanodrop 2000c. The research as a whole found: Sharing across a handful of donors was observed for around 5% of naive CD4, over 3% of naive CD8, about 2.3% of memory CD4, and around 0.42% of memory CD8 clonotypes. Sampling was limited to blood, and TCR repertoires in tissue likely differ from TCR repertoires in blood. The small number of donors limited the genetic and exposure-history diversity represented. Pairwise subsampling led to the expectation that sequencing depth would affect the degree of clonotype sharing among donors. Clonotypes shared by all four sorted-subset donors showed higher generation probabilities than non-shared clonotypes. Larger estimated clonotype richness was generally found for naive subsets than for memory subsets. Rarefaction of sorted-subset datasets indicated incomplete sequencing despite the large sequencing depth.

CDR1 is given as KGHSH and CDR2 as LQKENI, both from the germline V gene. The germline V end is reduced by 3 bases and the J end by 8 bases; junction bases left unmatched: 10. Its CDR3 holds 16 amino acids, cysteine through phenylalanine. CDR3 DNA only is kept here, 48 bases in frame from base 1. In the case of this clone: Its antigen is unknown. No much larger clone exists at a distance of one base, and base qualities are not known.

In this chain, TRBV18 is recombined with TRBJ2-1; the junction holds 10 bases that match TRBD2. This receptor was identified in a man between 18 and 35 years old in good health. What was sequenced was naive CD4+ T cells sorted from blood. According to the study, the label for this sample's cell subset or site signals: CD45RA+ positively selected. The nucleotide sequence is TGTGCCAGCTCACCCTTAAAAAGCGGGGGGGCCTATGAGCAGTTCTTC. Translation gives CASSPLKSGGAYEQFF.